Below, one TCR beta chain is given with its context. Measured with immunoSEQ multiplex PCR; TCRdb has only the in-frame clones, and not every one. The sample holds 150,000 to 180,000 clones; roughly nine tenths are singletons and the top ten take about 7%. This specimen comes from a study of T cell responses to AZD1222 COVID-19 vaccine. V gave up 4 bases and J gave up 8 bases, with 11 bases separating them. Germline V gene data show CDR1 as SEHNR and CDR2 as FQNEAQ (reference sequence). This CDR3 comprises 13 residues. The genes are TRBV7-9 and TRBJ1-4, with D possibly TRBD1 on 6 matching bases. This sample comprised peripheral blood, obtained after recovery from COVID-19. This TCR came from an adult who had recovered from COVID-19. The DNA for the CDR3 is TGTGCCAGCAGCTCACAGGGAGGCGAAAAACTGTTTTTT. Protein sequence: CASSSQGGEKLFF.